This is a list of T cell receptor beta chains from one sample in a study of persistence of HIV-infected CD4 T cells. Assay used: immunoSEQ multiplex PCR; TCRdb lists only in-frame clones, some missing. The data hold 30,000 to 40,000 clones, with 82% observed a single time. The antigens for these receptors are not known. This specimen was CD4+ T cells sorted from PBMCs after approximately 19-hour stimulation, taken from a patient who received antiretroviral therapy. The receptors were sampled from an adult woman with HIV who was CMV-seropositive. CDR3s include the opening cysteine and the closing phenylalanine or tryptophan. A D gene is named only where the DNA matches it firmly. Size values are once, few and many counts, or a class for expanded clones, and some rows have none.

clone_size	j_call	v_call	d_call	cdr3_nt	cdr3_aa
NA	TRBJ1-2	TRBV19	NA	TGTGCCAGTAGTATAGCCGCCGGACGGATCTATGGCTACACCTTC	CASSIAAGRIYGYTF
NA	TRBJ2-1	TRBV7-8	NA	TGTGCCAGCAGCTTAGACTACAATGAGCAGTTCTTC	CASSLDYNEQFF
NA	TRBJ1-2	TRBV7-8	TRBD1	TGTGCCAGCAGCCTTCAGGGGGTCCGTGACTATGGCTACACCTTC	CASSLQGVRDYGYTF
NA	TRBJ2-5	TRBV15	NA	TGTGCCACCAGCAGCGGGACTTTCCAAGAGACCCAGTACTTC	CATSSGTFQETQYF
NA	TRBJ2-1	TRBV7-3	TRBD1	TGTGCCAGCAGCCCCCAGGGGGCATCCTACAATGAGCAGTTCTTC	CASSPQGASYNEQFF
NA	TRBJ2-1	TRBV28	TRBD1	TGTGCCAGCAGTTTAAGTCAGACAGGGGTTCGTGGTGAGCAGTTCTTC	CASSLSQTGVRGEQFF
once	TRBJ2-7	TRBV28	NA	TGTGCCAGCACCTACCCCCCGGTAGGGGCCTACGAGCAGTACTTC	CASTYPPVGAYEQYF
NA	TRBJ1-1	TRBV14	NA	TGTGCCAGCAGCCAAGAGGGGGTGTATGCAGGGGTGGACACTGAAGCTTTCTTT	CASSQEGVYAGVDTEAFF
NA	TRBJ1-2	TRBV5-3	NA	TGTGCCAGAAGCTTGGGGGGTTCTAGCCATGGCTACACCTTC	CARSLGGSSHGYTF
NA	TRBJ1-1	TRBV7-6	NA	TGTGCCAGCAGCTTACTTGGGGATGAGGGCACTGAAGCTTTCTTT	CASSLLGDEGTEAFF
once	TRBJ1-3	TRBV3-1/TRBV3-2	NA	TGTGCCAGCAGCCTTCGGGCGTCGGGTGGAAACACCATATATTTT	CASSLRASGGNTIYF
NA	TRBJ2-7	TRBV4-3	NA	TGCGCCAGCAGCCAAGATGTCAATTCCTACGAGCAGTACTTC	CASSQDVNSYEQYF
NA	TRBJ1-5	TRBV9	NA	TGTGCCAGCAGCCCGCAAGGTAGGGTGGATCAGCCCCAGCATTTT	CASSPQGRVDQPQHF
NA	TRBJ2-7	TRBV12-2	NA	TGTGCAAGTCGCTACTACGAGCAGTACTTC	CASRYYEQYF
NA	TRBJ2-4	TRBV29-1	TRBD2	TGCAGCGTTGAAGCCCGGGGGGGTGGCAAAAACATTCAGTACTTC	CSVEARGGGKNIQYF
NA	TRBJ1-1	TRBV3-1/TRBV3-2	TRBD1	TGTGCCAGCAGGCTATCGGGACAGAAGAACACTGAAGCTTTCTTT	CASRLSGQKNTEAFF
NA	TRBJ1-2	TRBV9	TRBD1	TGTGCCAGCAGCGCCCTCACAGGGGGCTCTGGCTACACCTTC	CASSALTGGSGYTF
NA	TRBJ1-5	TRBV15	NA	TGTGCCACCAGCAGAACGGGACCTCCGGGTCAGCCCCAGCATTTT	CATSRTGPPGQPQHF
NA	TRBJ2-3	TRBV24-1	TRBD1	TGTGCCACCAGTGTAGACAGGGGCACAGATACGCAGTATTTT	CATSVDRGTDTQYF
NA	TRBJ1-3	TRBV7-6	NA	TGTGCCAGCAGCTTAGGGGCCTGGAACACCATATATTTT	CASSLGAWNTIYF
NA	TRBJ1-4	TRBV6-6	NA	TGTGCCAGCAGTTACTTGAAAGGAGATACCAAAAAACTGTTTTTT	CASSYLKGDTKKLFF
NA	TRBJ2-7	TRBV29-1	NA	TGCAGCGTTGAGGACGGAACCTACGAGCAGTACTTC	CSVEDGTYEQYF
NA	TRBJ1-2	TRBV14	NA	TGTGCCAGCAGCCAAGACAGCTATGGCTACACCTTC	CASSQDSYGYTF
NA	TRBJ1-6	TRBV7-8	NA	TGTGCCAGCAGCCCCACAACCGGGCAGGGGAATTCACCCCTCCACTTT	CASSPTTGQGNSPLHF
NA	TRBJ2-3	TRBV13	NA	TGTGCCAGCAGCCCCCGAGGCGGGACAGTCACAGATACGCAGTATTTT	CASSPRGGTVTDTQYF
NA	TRBJ1-1	TRBV27	TRBD1	TGTGCCAGCAGTCTTAAAATGGGACAGTGGGCCACTGAAGCTTTCTTT	CASSLKMGQWATEAFF
NA	TRBJ1-1	TRBV12-3/TRBV12-4	NA	TGTGCCAGCAGCCCCAACGTTGAAGCTTTCTTT	CASSPNVEAFF
NA	TRBJ2-3	TRBV7-9	TRBD2	TGTGCCAGCACCAGGACTAGCAGTTATACGCAGTATTTT	CASTRTSSYTQYF
NA	TRBJ2-7	TRBV2	NA	TGTGCCAGCAGTGAAGCGCGGGTGACGGGGAGTGAGCAGTACTTC	CASSEARVTGSEQYF
NA	TRBJ2-3	TRBV6-5	TRBD2	TGTGCCAGCAGGGGTAGCGGGGACACAGATACGCAGTATTTT	CASRGSGDTDTQYF
NA	TRBJ1-2	TRBV27	NA	TGTGCCAGCAGTAACGGACGAAGCTATGGCTACACCTTC	CASSNGRSYGYTF
NA	TRBJ1-1	TRBV7-2	NA	TGTGCCAGCAGCTTAAGTCATTACATAACTGAAGCTTTCTTT	CASSLSHYITEAFF
NA	TRBJ2-1	TRBV5-1	NA	TGCGCCAGCAGAGGCGGGGCCAGCTCCTACAATGAGCAGTTCTTC	CASRGGASSYNEQFF
NA	TRBJ2-1	TRBV19	NA	TGTGCCAGTGAGGGTGCGGCCTCTTCCTACAATGAGCAGTTCTTC	CASEGAASSYNEQFF
NA	TRBJ2-3	TRBV25-1	NA	TGTGCCAGCAGTGACTCAGGGGGGTCAGATACGCAGTATTTT	CASSDSGGSDTQYF
once	TRBJ1-1	TRBV6-2/TRBV6-3	TRBD1	TGTGCCAGCAGTTACGGGACAGGGAGTACCATGAACACTGAAGCTTTCTTT	CASSYGTGSTMNTEAFF